The 18 T cell receptor beta chains below were found in one sample sequenced in a study of control samples from healthy donors and cancer patients. Here immunoSEQ multiplex PCR was the method, and the copy in TCRdb shows in-frame clones only, minus some. This table has about 98,000 clones, 92% appearing once. Sequenced sample: blood. The receptors shown here come from a woman in her late teens or twenties in good health.

This chain links TRBV6-6 with TRBJ1-5; D is undetermined. V was pared by 5 bases and J by 4 bases, with 9 bases between. The germline gives CDR1 MNHNY, CDR2 SVGAGI (reference sequence). The CDR3 totals 13 residues. The CDR3 DNA reads as TGTGCCAGCAGTCAAGGAGGGAATCAGCCCCAGCATTTT. Its translation is CASSQGGNQPQHF.

The chain is built from TRBV19 and TRBJ2-7, with D perhaps TRBD2 (5 bases). The ends were cut back, 7 bases at V and 0 bases at J, with 13 bases in the middle. The CDR3 has 14 amino acids. Germline V lookup: CDR1 LNHDA, CDR2 SQIVND (reference sequence). The CDR3 region has the DNA TGTGCCAGTAAGGAGCGGAGGAGCTCCTACGAGCAGTACTTC. Its protein is CASKERRSSYEQYF.

The V and J genes are TRBV7-9 and TRBJ2-3; TRBD1 might be the D (5 bases). The CDR3 totals 14 residues. The V end was cut by 1 base, the J end by 0 bases, with 5 bases between. Germline V lookup: CDR1 SEHNR, CDR2 FQNEAQ (reference sequence). The DNA for the CDR3 is TGTGCCAGCAGCTTAGACAGGAGCACAGATACGCAGTATTTT. This translates into CASSLDRSTDTQYF.

The chain links TRBV28 to TRBJ1-3; D is undetermined. The ends were cut back, 2 bases at V and 2 bases at J, with 7 bases in the middle. Germline loops: CDR1 MDHEN, CDR2 SYDVKM. CDR3 length: 14 amino acids. The CDR3 region has the DNA TGTGCCAGCAGTTTAAAAGGGACTGGAAACACCATATATTTT. Translation gives CASSLKGTGNTIYF.

This clone came up once. The rearrangement joins TRBV5-1 to TRBJ2-5; the D gene is possibly TRBD1 (6 bases). Between the trimmed V and J ends, which lost 3 bases and 3 bases, there was a span of 12 bases. Germline assignment: CDR1 SGHRS and CDR2 YFSETQ. This CDR3 region has 14 residues. CDR3 in amino acids: CASSSGTQKETQYF. The CDR3 DNA reads as TGCGCCAGCAGCTCCGGGACACAAAAAGAGACCCAGTACTTC.

In DNA, the CDR3 is TGTGCCAGTAGTATTTCAGGGAAGAACACTGAAGCTTTCTTT. Protein sequence: CASSISGKNTEAFF. The chain joins TRBV19 to TRBJ1-1; D possibly corresponds to TRBD1 (5 bases). This CDR3 comprises 14 residues. CDR1 LNHDA and CDR2 SQIVND come from the germline V gene (reference sequence). Trimming stripped 3 bases from V and 1 base from J, with 9 bases between.

The V and J genes are TRBV9 and TRBJ2-2; D remains unclear. Per germline, CDR1 SGDLS and CDR2 YYNGEE. The ends were cut back, 0 bases at V and 7 bases at J, with 7 bases in the middle. This CDR3 region has 13 residues. CDR3 protein: CASSVGTHGELFF. CDR3 DNA: TGTGCCAGCAGCGTAGGGACGCACGGGGAGCTGTTTTTT.

V gene TRBV5-1 combines with J gene TRBJ1-2; tentatively, D is TRBD1 (5 bases). Germline V CDR1 and CDR2: SGHRS, YFSETQ. CDR3 size: 14 residues. Trimming left V 6 bases short and J 7 bases short, with 19 bases between. The DNA of the CDR3 is TGCGCCAGCAAATCGGGAACAGGAGAAGGTGGCTACACCTTC. Its translation is CASKSGTGEGGYTF.

The gene calls are TRBV5-1 and TRBJ1-2; the match to TRBD1 covers 7 bases. The germline V gene encodes CDR1 SGHRS and CDR2 YFSETQ. The CDR3 has 15 amino acids. The V segment lost 4 bases and the J segment 5 bases; nucleotides outside the gene matches: 11. In DNA, the CDR3 is TGCGCCAGCAGCATGGTGCGGACAGGTGAATATGGCTACACCTTC. Amino acids: CASSMVRTGEYGYTF.

This rearrangement joins TRBV5-3 to TRBJ1-3; D gene uncertain. TRBV5-3 is flagged as an ORF with uncertain function. The CDR3 runs 15 residues. The V end lost 4 bases, the J end lost 4 bases, and 15 bases lay between the germline ends. The CDR3 is CARSPILGPGNTIYF. The CDR3 bases are TGTGCCAGAAGCCCTATCTTGGGTCCCGGAAACACCATATATTTT.

This clone appeared once. This chain uses TRBV6-1 with TRBJ2-1; no reliable D call. Trimming stripped 3 bases from V and 1 base from J, with 22 bases between. This CDR3 region has 19 residues. Germline CDR1 and CDR2: MNHNS and SASEGT. The CDR3 here is CASSEARATFIPSYNEQFF. Here the CDR3 DNA reads TGTGCCAGCAGTGAGGCAAGGGCCACGTTTATTCCATCCTACAATGAGCAGTTCTTC.

In its sample, this clone was seen a few times. Distinct nucleotide sequences in the sample also encode this CDR3. The CDR3 DNA reads TGTGCCAGCAGTTATGGGGGGGTAGACTATGGCTACACCTTC. Residues: CASSYGGVDYGYTF. The rearrangement links TRBV6-5 to TRBJ1-2; a possible D gene is TRBD1 (5 bases). V lost 3 bases and J lost 3, with 11 bases in between. CDR3 length: 14 amino acids. CDR1 is MNHEY, CDR2 SVGAGI, per germline.

CDR3 DNA sequence: TGTGCCACCAGTGACCCCGGGACTAGCGGGGGGCCGTGGAGGGATGAGCAGTTCTTC. Translation gives CATSDPGTSGGPWRDEQFF. J is TRBJ2-1 and V is TRBV24-1, with 15 bases identical to TRBD2. V lost 4 bases and J lost 8; bases outside the gene matches: 14. Germline V gene lookup returns CDR1 KGHDR and CDR2 SFDVKD. This CDR3 contains 19 residues.

The chain employs TRBV10-2 and TRBJ2-2; D uncertain. This CDR3 spans 15 amino acids. V lost 3 bases and J 4 bases, leaving 12 bases between the germline ends. The germline V gene has CDR1 WSHSY and CDR2 SAAADI. The CDR3 reads CASSEGFVVTGELFF. Here the CDR3 DNA reads TGCGCCAGCAGTGAAGGGTTCGTGGTCACCGGGGAGCTGTTTTTT.

The chain links TRBV12-3 or TRBV12-4 to TRBJ1-3; D is perhaps TRBD1 (6 bases). The length of the CDR3 is 11 residues. V was cut by 11 bases and J by 2 bases, with 7 bases left in between. The chain's CDR3 is CAGQTGNTIYF. The CDR3 DNA reads TGTGCCGGACAGACTGGAAACACCATATATTTT.

J is TRBJ1-1 and V is TRBV29-1, with D perhaps TRBD1 (5 bases). The germline V gene encodes CDR1 SQVTM and CDR2 ANQGSEA. CDR3 size: 15 residues. V dropped 1 base and J dropped 3 bases, with 15 bases sitting between them. The CDR3 spells CSVEGGGRQHTEAFF. DNA for the CDR3: TGCAGCGTTGAAGGGGGCGGTCGCCAGCACACTGAAGCTTTCTTT.

The chain joins TRBV29-1 to TRBJ2-1; no firm D call. The germline gives CDR1 SQVTM, CDR2 ANQGSEA. V shed 4 bases and J shed 2 bases, with 12 bases lying between them. The CDR3 totals 14 residues. This chain's CDR3 is CSVALDFTYNEQFF. The CDR3 DNA reads as TGCAGCGTTGCCCTTGACTTTACCTACAATGAGCAGTTCTTC.

This clone appeared once. The V and J genes are TRBV4-1 and TRBJ2-4; D uncertain. The CDR3 has 16 residues. Germline V gene sequence: CDR1 MGHRA, CDR2 YSYEKL. The V and J ends lost 4 bases and 0 bases respectively, with 13 bases between them. The CDR3 here is CASSPTRQLAKNIQYF. DNA for the CDR3: TGCGCCAGCAGCCCCACGCGACAACTAGCCAAAAACATTCAGTACTTC.